This is a list of T cell receptor beta chains from one sample in a study of blood T cell repertoires in COVID-19. The method was immunoSEQ multiplex PCR; TCRdb's version includes in-frame clones alone and lacks a portion of them. The table shows about 160,000 clones, with 80% to 90% occurring only once. Sequencing was carried out using peripheral blood. The receptor source for this set is a woman between 50 and 59 years old with COVID-19, enrolled during active disease. Each CDR3 is given with its conserved first and last residue. Fields, in order: clone size, J gene, V gene, D gene, CDR3 DNA, CDR3 protein. The D gene is left open where the match is weak. Rows may omit the clone size; those that give it use once, few, many or a size class.

abundance: once
j_gene: TRBJ1-3
v_gene: TRBV18
d_gene: -
CDR3nt: TGTGCCAGCTCACCCGCTGAGGCCCGTTCTGGAAACACCATATATTTT
CDR3aa: CASSPAEARSGNTIYF

abundance: -
j_gene: TRBJ1-4
v_gene: TRBV2
d_gene: -
CDR3nt: TGTGCCAGCAGCGGGGACTTATACCTGGCTAATGAAAAACTGTTTTTT
CDR3aa: CASSGDLYLANEKLFF

abundance: -
j_gene: TRBJ2-7
v_gene: TRBV6-2/TRBV6-3
d_gene: -
CDR3nt: TGTGCCAGCAGTTACTCGGGCAGGCCGTACGAGCAGTACTTC
CDR3aa: CASSYSGRPYEQYF

abundance: -
j_gene: TRBJ1-5
v_gene: TRBV6-1
d_gene: TRBD1
CDR3nt: TGTGCCAGCAGTGAAGGGCTGACAGGGGATCAGCCCCAGCATTTT
CDR3aa: CASSEGLTGDQPQHF

abundance: -
j_gene: TRBJ2-2
v_gene: TRBV11-2
d_gene: TRBD1
CDR3nt: TGTGCCAGCAGCCAGGACAGGGTCACCGGGGAGCTGTTTTTT
CDR3aa: CASSQDRVTGELFF

abundance: once
j_gene: TRBJ2-3
v_gene: TRBV10-3
d_gene: TRBD1
CDR3nt: TGTGCCATCAGTGAGTCGGGACAGGGCACAGATACGCAGTATTTT
CDR3aa: CAISESGQGTDTQYF

abundance: once
j_gene: TRBJ2-1
v_gene: TRBV5-1
d_gene: -
CDR3nt: TGCGCCAGCAGCTTGCGGGTCGATACCCTCCATGAGCAGTTCTTC
CDR3aa: CASSLRVDTLHEQFF

abundance: -
j_gene: TRBJ2-1
v_gene: TRBV9
d_gene: -
CDR3nt: TGTGCCAGCAGCGGCCTCGTGGCGGGGACCTACAATGAGCAGTTCTTC
CDR3aa: CASSGLVAGTYNEQFF

abundance: -
j_gene: TRBJ2-2
v_gene: TRBV1
d_gene: -
CDR3nt: TGCACCAGCAGCCAAGGACTAGCGGGGGTGTGGTGCACCGGGGAGCTGTTTTTT
CDR3aa: CTSSQGLAGVWCTGELFF

abundance: -
j_gene: TRBJ1-1
v_gene: TRBV7-9
d_gene: -
CDR3nt: TGTGCCAGCAGTAAACAGGGAAACACTGAAGCTTTCTTT
CDR3aa: CASSKQGNTEAFF

abundance: -
j_gene: TRBJ1-1
v_gene: TRBV5-4
d_gene: TRBD1
CDR3nt: TGTGCCAGCAGCTCAGGGGGTATGAACACTGAAGCTTTCTTT
CDR3aa: CASSSGGMNTEAFF

abundance: -
j_gene: TRBJ1-2
v_gene: TRBV6-2/TRBV6-3
d_gene: -
CDR3nt: TGTGCCAGCAGTTACGGGGGCAGGGTTGGATATGGCTACACCTTC
CDR3aa: CASSYGGRVGYGYTF

abundance: -
j_gene: TRBJ2-3
v_gene: TRBV15
d_gene: -
CDR3nt: TGTGCCACCAGCAGAGATCCTAGCGTTGGATATACGCAGTATTTT
CDR3aa: CATSRDPSVGYTQYF

abundance: -
j_gene: TRBJ1-2
v_gene: TRBV11-3
d_gene: TRBD1
CDR3nt: TGTGCCAGCAGCTTAGATACAGGGGGCAGTGGCTACACCTTC
CDR3aa: CASSLDTGGSGYTF

abundance: -
j_gene: TRBJ1-5
v_gene: TRBV7-9
d_gene: -
CDR3nt: TGTGCCAGCAGCTTAGTTGACAGTACCAATCAGCCCCAGCATTTT
CDR3aa: CASSLVDSTNQPQHF

abundance: -
j_gene: TRBJ1-1
v_gene: TRBV4-2
d_gene: TRBD1
CDR3nt: TGTGCCAGCAGCCAAGATCCCCAGGGGGACACTGAAGCTTTCTTT
CDR3aa: CASSQDPQGDTEAFF

abundance: -
j_gene: TRBJ1-1
v_gene: TRBV2
d_gene: -
CDR3nt: TGTGCCAGCACCCTGGGCGCTGAAGCTTTCTTT
CDR3aa: CASTLGAEAFF

abundance: -
j_gene: TRBJ2-5
v_gene: TRBV7-6
d_gene: -
CDR3nt: TGTGCCAGCAGCTTGGGGGCAGAAGAGACCCAGTACTTC
CDR3aa: CASSLGAEETQYF

abundance: -
j_gene: TRBJ2-2
v_gene: TRBV2
d_gene: TRBD2
CDR3nt: TGTGCCAGCAGGAAAGCGGGGGTTCCAGGCGGGGAGCTGTTTTTT
CDR3aa: CASRKAGVPGGELFF

abundance: -
j_gene: TRBJ1-5
v_gene: TRBV6-1
d_gene: -
CDR3nt: TGTGCCAGCAGTGAAATTCGGAATCAGCCCCAGCATTTT
CDR3aa: CASSEIRNQPQHF

abundance: -
j_gene: TRBJ2-1
v_gene: TRBV14
d_gene: -
CDR3nt: TGTGCCAGCAGCCAAGGGAGGCTAGCTAGGGATGAGCAGTTCTTC
CDR3aa: CASSQGRLARDEQFF

abundance: -
j_gene: TRBJ2-7
v_gene: TRBV11-2
d_gene: TRBD1
CDR3nt: TGTGCCAGCAGCTTAAACAGGGGCGCTTCCTACGAGCAGTACTTC
CDR3aa: CASSLNRGASYEQYF

abundance: -
j_gene: TRBJ2-7
v_gene: TRBV2
d_gene: -
CDR3nt: TGTGCCAGCAGTGAGTCCGGGGGAGGTGCGGGGGAGCAGTACTTC
CDR3aa: CASSESGGGAGEQYF